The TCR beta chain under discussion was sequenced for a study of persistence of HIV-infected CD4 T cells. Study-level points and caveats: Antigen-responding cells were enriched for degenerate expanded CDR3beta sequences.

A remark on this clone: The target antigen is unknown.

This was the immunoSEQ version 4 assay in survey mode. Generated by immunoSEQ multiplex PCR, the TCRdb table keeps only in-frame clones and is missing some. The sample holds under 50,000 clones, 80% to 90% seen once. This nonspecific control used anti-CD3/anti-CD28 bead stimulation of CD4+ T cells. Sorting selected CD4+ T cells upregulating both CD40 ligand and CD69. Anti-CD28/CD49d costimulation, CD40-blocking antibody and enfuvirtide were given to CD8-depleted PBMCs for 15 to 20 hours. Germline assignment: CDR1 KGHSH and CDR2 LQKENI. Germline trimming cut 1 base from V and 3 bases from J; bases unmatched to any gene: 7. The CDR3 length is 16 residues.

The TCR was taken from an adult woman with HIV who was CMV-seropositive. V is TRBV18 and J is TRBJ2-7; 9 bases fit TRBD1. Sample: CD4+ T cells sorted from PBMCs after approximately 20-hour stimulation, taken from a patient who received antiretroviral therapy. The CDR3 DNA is TGTGCCAGCTCACCACAGGGGACAGGGCTCCGCTACGAGCAGTACTTC. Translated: CASSPQGTGLRYEQYF.